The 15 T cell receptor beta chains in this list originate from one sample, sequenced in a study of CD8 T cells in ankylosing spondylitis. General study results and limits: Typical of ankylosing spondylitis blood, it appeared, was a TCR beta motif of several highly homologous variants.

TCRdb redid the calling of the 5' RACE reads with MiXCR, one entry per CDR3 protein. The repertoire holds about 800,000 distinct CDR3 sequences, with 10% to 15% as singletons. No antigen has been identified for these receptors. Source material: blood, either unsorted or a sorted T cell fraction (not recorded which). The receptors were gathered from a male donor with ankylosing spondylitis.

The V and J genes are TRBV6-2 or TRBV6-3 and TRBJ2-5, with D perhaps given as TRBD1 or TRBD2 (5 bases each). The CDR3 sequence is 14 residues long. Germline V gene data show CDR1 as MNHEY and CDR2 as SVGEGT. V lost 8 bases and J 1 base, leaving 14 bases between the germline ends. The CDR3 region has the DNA TGTGCCAGCTCCCGTCGGGGACCCCAAGAGACCCAGTACTTC. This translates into CASSRRGPQETQYF.

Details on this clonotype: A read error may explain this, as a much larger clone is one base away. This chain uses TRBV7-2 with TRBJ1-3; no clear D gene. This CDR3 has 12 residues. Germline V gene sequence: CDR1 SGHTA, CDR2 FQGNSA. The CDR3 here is CASSRVGSTIYF. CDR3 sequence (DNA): TGTGCCAGCAGCCGAGTGGGAAGCACCATATATTTT.

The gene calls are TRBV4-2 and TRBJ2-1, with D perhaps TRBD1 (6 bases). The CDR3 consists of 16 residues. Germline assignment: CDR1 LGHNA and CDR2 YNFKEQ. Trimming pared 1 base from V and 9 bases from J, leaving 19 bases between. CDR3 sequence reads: CASSQAATGGSLEQFF. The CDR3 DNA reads TGTGCCAGCAGCCAAGCGGCGACAGGTGGTTCCCTTGAGCAGTTCTTC.

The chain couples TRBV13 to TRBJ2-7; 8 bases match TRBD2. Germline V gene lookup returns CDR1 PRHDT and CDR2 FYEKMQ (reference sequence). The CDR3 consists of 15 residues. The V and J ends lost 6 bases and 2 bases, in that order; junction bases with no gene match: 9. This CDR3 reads CASRGRLAPTYEQYF. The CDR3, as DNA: TGTGCCAGCAGAGGCCGACTAGCGCCTACCTACGAGCAGTACTTC.

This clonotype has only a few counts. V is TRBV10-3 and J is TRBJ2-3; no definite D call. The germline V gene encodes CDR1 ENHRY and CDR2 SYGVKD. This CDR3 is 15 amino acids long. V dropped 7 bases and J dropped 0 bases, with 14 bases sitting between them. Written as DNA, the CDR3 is TGTGCCATCAAGATCGGGCTCGCTAGCACAGATACGCAGTATTTT. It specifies CAIKIGLASTDTQYF.

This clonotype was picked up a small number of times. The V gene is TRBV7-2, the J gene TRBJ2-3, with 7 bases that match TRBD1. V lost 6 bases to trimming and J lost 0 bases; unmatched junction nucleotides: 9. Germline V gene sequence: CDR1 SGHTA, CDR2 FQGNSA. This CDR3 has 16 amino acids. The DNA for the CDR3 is TGTGCCAGCAGACCTGGGACAGCGCTTAGCACAGATACGCAGTATTTT. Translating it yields CASRPGTALSTDTQYF.

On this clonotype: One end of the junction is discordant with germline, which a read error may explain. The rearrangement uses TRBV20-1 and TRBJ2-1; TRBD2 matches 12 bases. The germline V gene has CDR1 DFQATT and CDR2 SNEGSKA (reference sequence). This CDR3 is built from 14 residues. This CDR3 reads CSATTSGRDNEQFF. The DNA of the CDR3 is TGTAGTGCCACGACTAGCGGGAGAGACAATGAGCAGTTCTTC.

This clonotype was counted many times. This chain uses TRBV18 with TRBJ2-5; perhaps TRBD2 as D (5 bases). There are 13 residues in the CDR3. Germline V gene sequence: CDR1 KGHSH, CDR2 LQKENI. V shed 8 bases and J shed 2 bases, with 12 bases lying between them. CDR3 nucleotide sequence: TGTGCCAGCAGCCCCGGGATTCAAGAGACCCAGTACTTC. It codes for CASSPGIQETQYF.

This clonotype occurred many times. The CDR3 coding sequence is TGTGCCAGCAGCCAAGTCTCAGCGGAGGATGAGCAGTTCTTC. It translates to CASSQVSAEDEQFF. The chain combines TRBV4-2 with TRBJ2-1; D is perhaps TRBD2 (5 bases). V was cut by 1 base and J by 8 bases, with 12 bases left in between. This CDR3 has 14 residues. Per germline, CDR1 LGHNA and CDR2 YNFKEQ.

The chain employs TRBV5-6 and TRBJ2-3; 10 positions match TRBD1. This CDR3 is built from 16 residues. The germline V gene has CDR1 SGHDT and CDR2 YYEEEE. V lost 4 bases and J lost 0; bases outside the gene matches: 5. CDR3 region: CASSLRTGGSTDTQYF. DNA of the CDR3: TGTGCCAGCAGCCTGCGGACAGGGGGTAGCACAGATACGCAGTATTTT.

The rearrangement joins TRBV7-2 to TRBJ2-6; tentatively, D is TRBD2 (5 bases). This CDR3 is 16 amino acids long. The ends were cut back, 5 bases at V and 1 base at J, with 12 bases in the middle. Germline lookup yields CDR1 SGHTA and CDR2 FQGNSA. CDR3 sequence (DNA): TGTGCCAGCAGCATTATATCGGGGTCTGGGGCCAACGTCCTGACTTTC. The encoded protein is CASSIISGSGANVLTF.

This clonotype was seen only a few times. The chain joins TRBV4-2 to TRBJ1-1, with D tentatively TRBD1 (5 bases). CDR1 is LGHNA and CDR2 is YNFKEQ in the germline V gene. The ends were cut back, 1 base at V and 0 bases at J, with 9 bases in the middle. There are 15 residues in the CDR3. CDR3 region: CASSQANRMNTEAFF. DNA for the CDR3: TGTGCCAGCAGCCAAGCTAACAGGATGAACACTGAAGCTTTCTTT.

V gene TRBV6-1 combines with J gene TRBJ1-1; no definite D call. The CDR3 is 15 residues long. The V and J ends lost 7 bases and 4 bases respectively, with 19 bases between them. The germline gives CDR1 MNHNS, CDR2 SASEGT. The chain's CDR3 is CASTSLATGGTEAFF. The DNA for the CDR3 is TGTGCCAGCACCTCGCTAGCTACCGGCGGCACTGAAGCTTTCTTT.

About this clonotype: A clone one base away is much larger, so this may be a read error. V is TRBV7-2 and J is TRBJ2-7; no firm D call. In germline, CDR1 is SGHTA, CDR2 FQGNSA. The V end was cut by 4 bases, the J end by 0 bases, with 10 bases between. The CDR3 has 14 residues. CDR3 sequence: CASSSSDTSYEQYF. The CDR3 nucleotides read TGTGCCAGCAGCTCGAGCGATACCTCCTACGAGCAGTACTTC.

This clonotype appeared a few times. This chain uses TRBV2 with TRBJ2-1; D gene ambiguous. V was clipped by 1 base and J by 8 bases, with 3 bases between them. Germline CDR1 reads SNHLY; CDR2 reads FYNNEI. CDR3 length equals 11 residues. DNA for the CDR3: TGTGCCAGCAGTGAAGTGGATGAGCAGTTCTTC. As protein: CASSEVDEQFF.